Below are 11 T cell receptor beta chains sequenced from a single sample in a study of control samples from healthy donors and cancer patients. Data came from immunoSEQ multiplex PCR; TCRdb stores just in-frame clones and leaves some out. The sample has about 160,000 clones, approximately 94% seen once. Sequencing used blood. The receptors here all came from a woman in her thirties or forties in good health.

This clone appeared once. This chain connects TRBV2 to TRBJ1-4; 7 bases map to TRBD1. From germline, CDR1 is SNHLY and CDR2 FYNNEI. The CDR3 spans 15 residues. V was clipped by 6 bases and J by 0 bases; unmatched bases: 4. The CDR3 sequence is CASRYRGATNEKLFF. Here the CDR3 DNA reads TGTGCCAGCAGATACAGGGGTGCAACTAATGAAAAACTGTTTTTT.

This clone was found once. This sample includes further DNA sequences coding for the same CDR3. The V gene is TRBV12-3 or TRBV12-4, the J gene TRBJ1-2; D is possibly TRBD1 (5 bases). The V end was cut by 3 bases, the J end by 2 bases, with 7 bases between. The CDR3 has 13 residues. CDR3 protein: CASSLGGNYGYTF. DNA for the CDR3: TGTGCCAGCAGTTTGGGGGGAAACTATGGCTACACCTTC.

This clone has just one count. The chain joins TRBV5-4 to TRBJ2-6; the match to TRBD1 covers 11 bases. V was pared by 5 bases and J by 9 bases, with 13 bases of the junction left unmatched. The CDR3 loop spans 17 amino acids. Germline lookup yields CDR1 SGHNT and CDR2 YYREEE (reference sequence). The CDR3 loop is CASRWTGGPLRDNVLTF. CDR3 nucleotide sequence: TGTGCCAGCAGGTGGACAGGGGGCCCCCTCCGTGACAACGTCCTGACTTTC.

This clone occurred once. V gene TRBV6-1 combines with J gene TRBJ2-4; 8 nucleotides line up with TRBD2. Germline CDR1 MNHNS, CDR2 SASEGT. V gave up 0 bases and J gave up 0 bases; unmatched junction bases: 4. The CDR3 runs 17 residues. This CDR3 is CASSEAASGLAKNIQYF. The CDR3 DNA reads as TGTGCCAGCAGTGAAGCGGCTAGCGGGTTAGCCAAAAACATTCAGTACTTC.

This sequence joins TRBV5-1 and TRBJ1-1; no firm D call. V dropped 4 bases and J dropped 2 bases, with 6 bases sitting between them. Germline V gives CDR1 SGHRS, CDR2 YFSETQ. The CDR3 length is 12 residues. CDR3 coding DNA: TGCGCCAGCAGCGCGCAAAACACTGAAGCTTTCTTT. Its protein is CASSAQNTEAFF.

The gene calls are TRBV19 and TRBJ1-1; D call uncertain. Germline V gene data show CDR1 as LNHDA and CDR2 as SQIVND (reference sequence). This CDR3 has 15 residues. V lost 7 bases to trimming and J lost 0 bases, with 15 bases between them. The CDR3 protein is CASINLVGMNTEAFF. For the CDR3, the DNA is TGTGCCAGTATAAATCTAGTCGGAATGAACACTGAAGCTTTCTTT.

Only one count was recorded for this clone. V usage is TRBV7-6 and J usage is TRBJ1-1; TRBD1 matches at 7 bases. The CDR3 has 14 residues. The germline V gene encodes CDR1 SGHVS and CDR2 FNYEAQ. V lost 5 bases, J lost 1 base, and 4 bases stayed unmatched. In DNA, the CDR3 is TGTGCCAGCAGCAGGGACAGCCCGAACACTGAAGCTTTCTTT. This codes for CASSRDSPNTEAFF.

The V call is TRBV4-3, the J call TRBJ2-3, with 8 bases that match TRBD2. CDR3 size: 18 residues. The J segment lost 4 bases and the V segment lost 4 bases, leaving 16 bases of the junction unmatched. CDR1 and CDR2 (germline): LGHNA, YSLEER. In DNA, the CDR3 is TGCGCCAGCAGCCCTGACCCGGAACCGGGACTAGTGGCAGATACGCAGTATTTT. As protein: CASSPDPEPGLVADTQYF.

This chain uses TRBV19 with TRBJ1-4; D ambiguous. V lost 3 bases and J 12 bases, leaving 20 bases between the germline ends. CDR3 size: 15 residues. In germline, CDR1 is LNHDA, CDR2 SQIVND (reference sequence). The DNA for the CDR3 is TGTGCCAGTAGTATCCTGTGGAACACCCGAGACGAACTGTTTTTT. Translating it yields CASSILWNTRDELFF.

V gene TRBV6-2 or TRBV6-3 combines with J gene TRBJ2-1; TRBD2 aligns across 7 bases. V trimming: 5 bases; J trimming: 0 bases; junction bases outside the gene matches: 4. This CDR3 is 15 amino acids long. Germline CDR1 and CDR2: MNHEY and SVGEGT. The CDR3 DNA reads TGTGCCAGCAGTAACGGGGGGAGCTCCTACAATGAGCAGTTCTTC. Amino acids: CASSNGGSSYNEQFF.

The chain has TRBV11-2 and TRBJ1-2; 7 positions agree with TRBD1. Germline CDR1 is SGHAT and CDR2 is FQNNGV. With V trimmed by 3 bases and J by 6 bases, 4 bases remained unmatched. There are 13 residues in the CDR3. CDR3 in DNA: TGTGCCAGCAGCTTCCGGGACAGTCATGGCTACACCTTC. It encodes CASSFRDSHGYTF.